One and the same sample provided the 5 T cell receptor beta chains below, sequenced in a study of shared clonotypes between healthy human individuals. Sequencing was performed with immunoSEQ multiplex PCR; in TCRdb, only in-frame clones are kept and a portion is missing. The repertoire has about 180,000 clones, 85% to 95% of them found once; the top ten carry 0.067%. The specimen sequenced was naive CD4+ T cells sorted from blood. Specified subset: CD45RA+ positively selected. These receptors came from a woman aged 25 to 45 in good health.

The V and J genes are TRBV7-7 and TRBJ1-1; the match to TRBD1 covers 8 bases. Trimming at V came to 6 bases and at J to 1 base, leaving 10 bases not matched to a gene. Germline V CDR1 and CDR2: SSHAT, FNYEAQ (reference sequence). There are 16 residues in the CDR3. CDR3 bases: TGTGCCAGCAGATCGTTAGGACAGGGAGAGAACACTGAAGCTTTCTTT. Its protein is CASRSLGQGENTEAFF.

This clone was counted once. The sample contains more than one DNA sequence encoding this CDR3. V is TRBV18 and J is TRBJ2-3; D is ambiguous. Germline CDR1 and CDR2: KGHSH and LQKENI. The V end was cut by 1 base, the J end by 0 bases, with 5 bases between. The length of the CDR3 is 14 residues. This CDR3 reads CASSPRSSTDTQYF. CDR3 nucleotide sequence: TGTGCCAGCTCACCACGCTCGAGCACAGATACGCAGTATTTT.

The genes are TRBV7-9 and TRBJ1-3, with D possibly being TRBD1 (5 bases). The CDR3 is 14 residues long. CDR1 is SEHNR, CDR2 FQNEAQ, per germline (reference sequence). Trimming took off 5 bases at V and 1 base at J, with 9 bases between the two ends. CDR3 amino acids: CASSAGTSGNTIYF. CDR3 in DNA: TGTGCCAGCAGCGCCGGGACTTCTGGAAACACCATATATTTT.

In this sample, this clone turned up once. CDR3 protein: CASSPSLAGGRREQYF. CDR3 coding DNA: TGTGCCAGCTCACCTTCTTTAGCGGGAGGGCGAAGGGAGCAGTACTTC. The chain couples TRBV18 to TRBJ2-5; 11 positions match TRBD2. The V gene's germline CDR1 is KGHSH and CDR2 LQKENI. Trimming at V came to 3 bases and at J to 11 bases, leaving 14 bases not matched to a gene. The length of the CDR3 is 16 residues.

The chain couples TRBV9 to TRBJ2-3, with 8 bases fitting TRBD2. Trimming took 0 bases from V and 0 from J; bases not matched to a gene: 6. The CDR3 is made up of 17 amino acids. The V gene's germline CDR1 is SGDLS and CDR2 YYNGEE. CDR3 nucleotides: TGTGCCAGCAGCGTAGCGCCGGCTAGCGGGAGCACAGATACGCAGTATTTT. Amino acids: CASSVAPASGSTDTQYF.